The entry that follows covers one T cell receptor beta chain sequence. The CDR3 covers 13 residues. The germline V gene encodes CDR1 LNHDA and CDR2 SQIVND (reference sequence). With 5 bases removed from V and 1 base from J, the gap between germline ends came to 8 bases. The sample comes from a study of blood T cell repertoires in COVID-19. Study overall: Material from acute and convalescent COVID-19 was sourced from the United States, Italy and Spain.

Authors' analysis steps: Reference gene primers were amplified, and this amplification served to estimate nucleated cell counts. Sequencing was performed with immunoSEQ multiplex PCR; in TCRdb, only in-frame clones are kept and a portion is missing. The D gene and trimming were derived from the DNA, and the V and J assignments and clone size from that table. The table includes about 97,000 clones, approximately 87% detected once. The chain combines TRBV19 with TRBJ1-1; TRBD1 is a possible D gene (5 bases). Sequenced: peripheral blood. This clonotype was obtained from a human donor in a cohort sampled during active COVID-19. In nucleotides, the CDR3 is TGTGCCAGTAGTGTCGGACAGAACACTGAAGCTTTCTTT. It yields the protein CASSVGQNTEAFF. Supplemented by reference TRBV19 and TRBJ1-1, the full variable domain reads DGGITQSPKYLFRKEGQNVTLSCEQNLNHDAMYWYRQDPGQGLRLIYYSQIVNDFQKGDIAEGYSVSREKKESFPLTVTSAQKNPTAFYLCASSVGQNTEAFFGQGTRLTVV.